This paragraph covers one T cell receptor (beta chain) sequence. The data were taken from a study of blood T cell repertoires in COVID-19. The CDR3 spans 14 residues. CDR1 is MDHEN and CDR2 is SYDVKM in the germline V gene. V lost 10 bases, J lost 2 bases, and 14 bases lay in between. Source study methods: Counts of nucleated cells, estimated from reference gene primer amplification, were obtained. Assay used: immunoSEQ multiplex PCR; TCRdb lists only in-frame clones, some missing. D and trimming were read from the DNA, whereas the V and J calls and clone size are those reported in that table. The sample records 30,000 to 35,000 clones, 70% to 85% being singletons.

The sequenced sample consisted of peripheral blood. The source of this sequence is a woman aged 55-70 years with acute or convalescent COVID-19. The chain is built from TRBV28 and TRBJ2-2, with a weak D call TRBD1 (5 bases). The CDR3 here is CATIPTVNTGELFF. DNA of the CDR3: TGTGCCACCATACCGACAGTCAACACCGGGGAGCTGTTTTTT.